The rows below give T cell receptor beta chains drawn from one sample of a study of CD8+ T cells in alopecia areata. This table comes from immunoSEQ multiplex PCR, and its TCRdb copy is limited to in-frame clones, with some not included. The table includes about 120,000 clones, around 49% detected once. The sample in question was CD8+ T cells sorted from blood, obtained at week 0. Source of these receptors: a human donor with alopecia areata. Each CDR3 is given with its conserved first and last residue. A D gene is named only where the DNA matches it firmly. Clone size is stated in some rows and not others, as once, few, many or a class when expanded.

CASSLGTVSPYGYTF TGTGCCAGCAGCCTTGGGACGGTGAGTCCCTATGGCTACACCTTC TRBV7-9 once . TRBJ1-2
CASSWDRTYNSPLHF TGTGCCAGCAGCTGGGACAGGACTTATAATTCACCCCTCCACTTT TRBV7-9 . TRBD1 TRBJ1-6
CASSLEPLASSTDTQYF TGCGCCAGCAGCTTGGAGCCTCTAGCGTCTAGCACAGATACGCAGTATTTT TRBV5-1 . . TRBJ2-3
CASSSGTGSEQYF TGTGCCAGCAGTTCCGGGACAGGGAGTGAGCAGTACTTC TRBV6-6 . TRBD1 TRBJ2-7
CASSMRQGQETQYF TGTGCCAGTAGTATGCGGCAGGGCCAGGAGACCCAGTACTTC TRBV19 . . TRBJ2-5
CSVVERYEQYF TGCAGCGTTGTTGAGCGGTACGAGCAGTACTTC TRBV29-1 . . TRBJ2-7
CASSSGTGNTEAFF TGTGCCAGCAGCTCTGGGACAGGCAACACTGAAGCTTTCTTT TRBV7-2 . TRBD1 TRBJ1-1
CSVVDSLQETQYF TGCAGCGTTGTGGACAGCCTCCAAGAGACCCAGTACTTC TRBV29-1 . . TRBJ2-5
CASSLVDGYTQYF TGTGCCAGCAGTTTGGTCGACGGCTATACGCAGTATTTT TRBV27 . . TRBJ2-3
CASSQGHTSGYEQYF TGCGCCAGCAGCCAAGGACACACTAGCGGATACGAGCAGTACTTC TRBV4-1 few TRBD2 TRBJ2-7
CASRDSLYGYTF TGTGCCAGCAGGGACAGCCTCTATGGCTACACCTTC TRBV6-5 . . TRBJ1-2
CASSFWGNQETQYF TGTGCCAGCAGTTTTTGGGGGAACCAAGAGACCCAGTACTTC TRBV27 . . TRBJ2-5
CASSLTGGEARNTEAFF TGCGCCAGCAGCCTAACAGGGGGGGAAGCTAGGAACACTGAAGCTTTCTTT TRBV4-1 . TRBD1 TRBJ1-1
CASSHKGRGYNSPLHF TGTGCCAGCAGCCACAAAGGCAGAGGGTATAATTCACCCCTCCACTTT TRBV14 . . TRBJ1-6
CSVLDIAMNTEAFF TGCAGCGTTTTGGACATCGCAATGAACACTGAAGCTTTCTTT TRBV29-1 . . TRBJ1-1
CASSVWGAYGYTF TGTGCCAGCAGCGTCTGGGGGGCCTATGGCTACACCTTC TRBV11-2 . . TRBJ1-2
CAWRARTGWSYEQYF TGTGCCTGGAGAGCCCGGACAGGATGGTCCTACGAGCAGTACTTC TRBV30 . TRBD1 TRBJ2-7
CASSLGQPLYGYTF TGTGCCAGCAGCTTGGGACAGCCCCTCTATGGCTACACCTTC TRBV5-6 . . TRBJ1-2
CASSLEPAYNEQFF TGTGCCAGCAGCTTAGAGCCCGCCTACAATGAGCAGTTCTTC TRBV7-2 . . TRBJ2-1
CAWSLGLGYTF TGTGCCTGGAGTCTGGGGTTGGGCTACACCTTC TRBV30 once . TRBJ1-2
CATSRDRGEAQYF TGTGCCACCAGCAGAGATCGGGGGGAGGCGCAGTACTTC TRBV15 . TRBD2 TRBJ2-7
CASSLAEGEYNYGYTF TGTGCCAGCAGCTTAGCAGAGGGGGAGTATAACTATGGCTACACCTTC TRBV13 . . TRBJ1-2
CASSVIPSTDTQYF TGTGCCAGCAGCGTAATTCCTAGCACAGATACGCAGTATTTT TRBV9 once . TRBJ2-3
CAWSVGGGEQFF TGTGCCTGGAGTGTGGGTGGGGGCGAGCAGTTCTTC TRBV30 . . TRBJ2-1
CASSLEWRSEQYF TGCGCCAGCAGCTTGGAGTGGCGGAGCGAGCAGTACTTC TRBV5-1 . . TRBJ2-7
CASSAIATGQGSYEQYF TGTGCCAGTAGTGCCATAGCGACGGGACAGGGGTCCTACGAGCAGTACTTC TRBV19 . TRBD1 TRBJ2-7
CASSLRLAGEDTQYF TGTGCCAGCAGCCTTAGACTAGCGGGGGAAGATACGCAGTATTTT TRBV4-2 . TRBD2 TRBJ2-3
CASSLGTSGGPYEQYF TGTGCCAGCAGCCTGGGGACTAGCGGGGGCCCCTACGAGCAGTACTTC TRBV7-9 . TRBD2 TRBJ2-7
CASSYDSQETQYF TGTGCCAGCAGTTACGACAGCCAAGAGACCCAGTACTTC TRBV6-5 few . TRBJ2-5
CASSEGTVSGEKLFF TGTGCCAGCAGTGAAGGGACAGTTTCGGGTGAAAAACTGTTTTTT TRBV6-1 few . TRBJ1-4
CASSPLARDTQYF TGTGCCAGTAGTCCGCTAGCTAGAGATACGCAGTATTTT TRBV19 few . TRBJ2-3
CASSVQGLSYEQYF TGTGCCAGCAGCGTACAGGGGCTCTCCTACGAGCAGTACTTC TRBV5-6 . TRBD1 TRBJ2-7
CASQSEVGLGRGYTF TGCGCCAGCCAATCCGAGGTTGGACTTGGTCGAGGCTACACCTTC TRBV4-3 few . TRBJ1-2
CASSQRYGYGYTF TGTGCCAGCAGCCAAAGATATGGCTATGGCTACACCTTC TRBV11-2 few . TRBJ1-2
CASSFSDGLYEQYF TGCGCCAGCAGCTTTTCGGACGGACTCTACGAGCAGTACTTC TRBV5-1 . . TRBJ2-7
CASSLGQGGYTF TGTGCCAGCAGCTTGGGGCAGGGCGGCTACACCTTC TRBV7-2 . . TRBJ1-2
CSVREATGSYEQYF TGCAGCGTGCGGGAGGCGACGGGCTCCTACGAGCAGTACTTC TRBV29-1 . TRBD2 TRBJ2-7
CASIRDTWNTEAFF TGTGCCAGCATTCGGGACACCTGGAACACTGAAGCTTTCTTT TRBV27 . . TRBJ1-1
CSVEDRGSDTQYF TGCAGCGTTGAAGATCGAGGGTCAGATACGCAGTATTTT TRBV29-1 few . TRBJ2-3
CASSLWGQGAVYEQYF TGTGCCAGCAGCTTATGGGGACAGGGGGCCGTATACGAGCAGTACTTC TRBV13 many TRBD1 TRBJ2-7
CASSLEGATGELFF TGTGCCAGCAGCTTAGAGGGGGCCACCGGGGAGCTGTTTTTT TRBV7-2 few TRBD1 TRBJ2-2
CASSLVTGGYGYTF TGTGCCAGCAGCTTGGTGACAGGGGGCTATGGCTACACCTTC TRBV7-3 . TRBD1 TRBJ1-2
CASSLDPEGVNGYTF TGTGCCAGCAGCTTGGACCCCGAAGGGGTTAATGGCTACACCTTC TRBV5-4 . . TRBJ1-2
CAWSVFTDTQYF TGTGCCTGGAGTGTCTTCACAGATACGCAGTATTTT TRBV30 few . TRBJ2-3
CATSRERGGKNIQYF TGTGCCACCAGCAGAGAAAGGGGGGGCAAAAACATTCAGTACTTC TRBV15 few . TRBJ2-4